These 11 T cell receptor beta chains originate from one sample sequenced in a study of shared T cell receptors in the human thymus. The method was immunoSEQ multiplex PCR; TCRdb's version includes in-frame clones alone and lacks a portion of them. The sample includes some 700,000 clones, approximately 83% of them seen just once. This sample was also put to use in a study of human thymus T cells.

The sample was thymocytes. These TCRs come from a girl under three years old with a congenital heart defect.

The rearrangement joins TRBV5-1 to TRBJ2-7, with 13 positions matching TRBD2. This CDR3 has 20 amino acids. The V gene's germline CDR1 is SGHRS and CDR2 YFSETQ. Losses at the gene ends were 3 bases for V and 0 bases for J; bases not matched to a gene: 15. The CDR3 bases are TGCGCCAGCAGCTCCGGACCCAAGACTAGCGGGGGGCTCCTCTCCTACGAGCAGTACTTC. It codes for CASSSGPKTSGGLLSYEQYF.

The chain couples TRBV11-2 to TRBJ2-3, with 12 bases lining up with TRBD2. The J segment lost 4 bases and the V segment lost 6 bases, leaving 8 bases of the junction unmatched. The CDR3 loop spans 16 amino acids. Germline V gives CDR1 SGHAT, CDR2 FQNNGV. The CDR3 here is CASRSPSGGVADTQYF. In DNA form, the CDR3 reads TGTGCCAGCAGATCCCCTAGCGGGGGGGTGGCAGATACGCAGTATTTT.

The genes are TRBV2 and TRBJ1-4; D is possibly TRBD1 (5 bases). V gave up 4 bases and J gave up 8 bases, with 14 bases separating them. From germline, CDR1 is SNHLY and CDR2 FYNNEI. The CDR3 runs 14 residues. The CDR3 loop is CASSVPGLGEKLFF. The CDR3, as DNA: TGTGCCAGCAGTGTCCCGGGACTAGGGGAAAAACTGTTTTTT.

This clone has only a few counts. V is TRBV27 and J is TRBJ2-4, with D perhaps matching TRBD1 (6 bases). Germline assignment: CDR1 MNHEY and CDR2 SMNVEV (reference sequence). Trimming left V 3 bases short and J 1 base short, with 13 bases between. The CDR3 contains 16 residues. CDR3 amino acids: CASSLQGPGAKNIQYF. CDR3 sequence (DNA): TGTGCCAGCAGTTTGCAGGGGCCGGGGGCCAAAAACATTCAGTACTTC.

The chain combines TRBV4-3 with TRBJ2-7; D is ambiguous. The V and J ends lost 0 bases and 1 base respectively, with 13 bases between them. Germline V CDR1 and CDR2: LGHNA, YSLEER. The CDR3 covers 16 residues. The CDR3 coding sequence is TGCGCCAGCAGCCAAGATCCGGTAGCTGGATCCTACGAGCAGTACTTC. Translated, it gives CASSQDPVAGSYEQYF.

The chain joins TRBV7-2 to TRBJ1-1; D is perhaps TRBD1 (6 bases). In germline, CDR1 is SGHTA, CDR2 FQGNSA. This CDR3 is 19 amino acids long. Trimming took off 1 base at V and 4 bases at J, with 25 bases between the two ends. The CDR3 is CASSLEGGVAGRSGTEAFF. CDR3 nucleotides: TGTGCCAGCAGCTTAGAAGGGGGGGTTGCCGGTCGGTCGGGCACTGAAGCTTTCTTT.

This chain uses TRBV7-2 with TRBJ1-4, with TRBD1 identical over 8 bases. V gave up 7 bases and J gave up 7 bases; unmatched junction bases: 11. Germline V gives CDR1 SGHTA, CDR2 FQGNSA. The CDR3 length is 15 residues. CDR3 loop: CASTNPGTGREKLFF. The CDR3 DNA follows: TGTGCCAGCACCAATCCCGGGACAGGCCGTGAAAAACTGTTTTTT.

The chain combines TRBV5-6 with TRBJ1-1; D gene uncertain. The V end was cut by 4 bases, the J end by 7 bases, with 17 bases between. From germline, CDR1 is SGHDT and CDR2 YYEEEE. CDR3 length: 14 residues. The CDR3 is CASSLNVRLDEAFF. The CDR3 DNA follows: TGTGCCAGCAGCCTCAATGTCAGGTTGGATGAAGCTTTCTTT.

The genes are TRBV4-3 and TRBJ1-2; TRBD1 might be the D (5 bases). The CDR3 has 16 residues. Deletions cut 1 base from V and 5 bases from J, with 17 bases between. CDR1 LGHNA and CDR2 YSLEER come from the germline V gene. This CDR3 reads CASSQVLGRRGYGYTF. In nucleotides, the CDR3 is TGCGCCAGCAGCCAAGTCTTAGGGAGGCGGGGGTATGGCTACACCTTC.

This chain links TRBV5-8 with TRBJ1-5; D is undetermined. The V gene's germline CDR1 is SGHTS and CDR2 YDEGEE. V was clipped by 4 bases and J by 1 base, with 18 bases between them. This CDR3 contains 17 residues. This CDR3 reads CASSLGSRLRSNQPQHF. The CDR3 DNA reads as TGTGCCAGCAGCCTCGGGTCTCGACTGCGGAGCAATCAGCCCCAGCATTTT.

The CDR3 DNA is TGTGCCAGCAGCCGTCCCCCGGGACTAGCGGAAAACAATGAGCAGTTCTTC. As protein: CASSRPPGLAENNEQFF. The chain combines TRBV5-4 with TRBJ2-1, with 11 bases lining up with TRBD2. Per germline, CDR1 SGHNT and CDR2 YYREEE (reference sequence). The CDR3 runs to 17 residues. Losses at the gene ends were 4 bases for V and 5 bases for J; bases not matched to a gene: 11. The whole variable domain, filled in from reference TRBV5-4 and TRBJ2-1, reads ETGVTQSPTHLIKTRGQQVTLRCSSQSGHNTVSWYQQALGQGPQFIFQYYREEENGRGNFPPRFSGLQFPNYSSELNVNALELDDSALYLCASSRPPGLAENNEQFFGPGTRLTVL.